The clone carrying this TCR beta chain was recorded many times. The antigen is not known. The presence of a unique molecular identifier marked each TCR cDNA molecule. TCRdb recomputed calls from the 5' RACE reads with MiXCR, one row per CDR3 protein. The repertoire holds 40,000 to 55,000 distinct CDR3 sequences, approximately 6.8% seen once, with around 45% in the top ten. CDR1 is SGDLS, CDR2 YYNGEE, per germline. The CDR3 sequence is 16 residues long. With 3 bases clipped from V and 1 base from J, the junction kept 6 bases outside the gene matches. This specimen comes from a study of spatial heterogeneity in lung cancer. Study-wide context: Sequence detection consistently recorded a greater number of beta-chain than alpha-chain sequences. More than ten raw reads, on average, carried each unique TCR and UMI combination. Study conclusions and caveats: Detection of ubiquitous tumor TCRs in blood was higher at resection than follow-up.

The time point is: sample taken at primary tumor resection. Whole RNA was taken from tumor, nontumor lung or frozen PBMC; it was then sequenced unsorted. This chain joins TRBV9 and TRBJ2-1; TRBD2 matches 8 bases. This receptor was taken from a female donor with early-stage non-small cell lung cancer. The sample was PBMCs, taken at surgery. The chain's CDR3 is CASSGISGVSYNEQFF. The CDR3 DNA reads as TGTGCCAGCAGCGGAATTAGCGGGGTTTCCTACAATGAGCAGTTCTTC.